The 27 T cell receptor beta chains listed next were all sequenced from one sample in a study of blood T cells in healthy people across ages. Combining a sample-barcoded 5' primer with a J-beta primer mix, a second PCR ran for roughly 6 to 12 cycles. TCRdb analysed the 5' RACE reads with MiXCR anew, one entry per CDR3 protein. Found here are roughly 930,000 distinct CDR3 sequences, about 44% of them singletons; the top ten hold around an eighth. Sequenced material: blood. Receptor source: a man aged 30 to 45 in good health.

This clonotype was counted a few times. The V and J genes are TRBV29-1 and TRBJ2-7; the D gene is possibly TRBD2 (6 bases). The CDR3 is made up of 12 amino acids. Trimming removed 6 bases at V and 5 bases at J, with 14 bases between. Per germline, CDR1 SQVTM and CDR2 ANQGSEA. The CDR3 region is CSVGSPPDEQYF. DNA of the CDR3: TGCAGCGTCGGGAGCCCGCCAGACGAGCAGTACTTC.

Ten or more counts support this clonotype. V and J are TRBV4-2 and TRBJ2-3; D is unresolved. Trimming took 0 bases from V and 1 from J, leaving 2 bases between them. CDR3 length equals 13 residues. Germline-derived CDR1 and CDR2 are LGHNA and YNFKEQ. CDR3 coding DNA: TGTGCCAGCAGCCAAGATCGCACAGATACGCAGTATTTT. As protein: CASSQDRTDTQYF.

This clonotype was seen more than once but under ten times. V usage is TRBV7-2 and J usage is TRBJ2-3, with a weak D call TRBD1 (6 bases). Germline CDR1 and CDR2: SGHTA and FQGNSA. The V gene lost 4 bases and the J gene lost 5 bases, with 16 bases spanning the gap. This CDR3 spans 15 amino acids. Here the CDR3 DNA reads TGTGCCAGCAGCTCGTCAGGCCAAGGGGGAGATACGCAGTATTTT. Translating gives CASSSSGQGGDTQYF.

The chain couples TRBV20-1 to TRBJ2-1; TRBD1 matches 7 bases. This CDR3 is 12 amino acids long. CDR1 and CDR2 from the germline V gene are DFQATT and SNEGSKA (reference sequence). J gave up 6 bases and V 5 bases, and 4 bases lay outside the gene matches. The CDR3 DNA sequence: TGCAGTGCTCCCCACAGGGGCAATGAGCAGTTCTTC. Protein sequence: CSAPHRGNEQFF.

CDR3 DNA: TGCAGCGCTGATTCGGGGTATGGCTACACCTTC. Translating it yields CSADSGYGYTF. The chain carries TRBV29-1 and TRBJ1-2, with no clear D. The ends were cut back, 7 bases at V and 5 bases at J, with 11 bases in the middle. This CDR3 has 11 amino acids. The germline CDR1 and CDR2 sequences are SQVTM and ANQGSEA.

The chain combines TRBV6-5 with TRBJ2-4; TRBD1 might be the D (5 bases). The J call may not be correct, given that the DNA end is closer to TRBJ2-7. The CDR3 runs to 13 residues. Germline CDR1 reads MNHEY; CDR2 reads SVGAGI. CDR3 DNA: TGTGCCAGCAGTTACCAGGGAAACGACGAGCAGTACTTC. Translating it yields CASSYQGNDEQYF.

In its sample, this clonotype was seen a few times. This rearrangement joins TRBV29-1 to TRBJ1-1; D gene unclear. This CDR3 has 13 amino acids. V shed 5 bases and J shed 1 base, with 11 bases lying between them. The germline V gene has CDR1 SQVTM and CDR2 ANQGSEA. CDR3 in DNA: TGCAGCGTTCAGGAGGAACCGAACACTGAAGCTTTCTTT. Translation: CSVQEEPNTEAFF. The full variable domain, rest sourced from reference TRBV29-1 and TRBJ1-1, is SAVISQKPSRDICQRGTSLTIQCQVDSQVTMMFWYRQQPGQSLTLIATANQGSEATYESGFVIDKFPISRPNLTFSTLTVSNMSPEDSSIYLCSVQEEPNTEAFFGQGTRLTVV.

This clonotype was picked up a small number of times. This rearrangement joins TRBV4-2 to TRBJ1-1; D unresolved. The CDR3 has 13 residues. CDR1 LGHNA and CDR2 YNFKEQ come from the germline V gene. V was pared by 0 bases and J by 6 bases, with 8 bases between. The CDR3 here is CASSQELRAEAFF. In DNA, the CDR3 is TGTGCCAGCAGCCAAGAGTTACGGGCTGAAGCTTTCTTT.

The V and J genes are TRBV6-6 and TRBJ1-6, with D possibly matching TRBD1 (5 bases). Germline CDR1 reads MNHNY; CDR2 reads SVGAGI (reference sequence). The CDR3 runs 16 residues. The CDR3 region has the DNA TGTGCTACTTCCCGGACACCGAGCTCCTATAATTCACCCCTCCACTTT. Translated: CATSRTPSSYNSPLHF.

The CDR3 nucleotides are TGTGCCACCAGTGCTGGGACAGGGGGTGTTCTGCCAGATACGCAGTATTTT. Translating it yields CATSAGTGGVLPDTQYF. The chain is built from TRBV24-1 and TRBJ2-3; TRBD1 agrees at 11 bases. Trimming at V came to 5 bases and at J to 4 bases, leaving 10 bases not matched to a gene. Germline V gives CDR1 KGHDR, CDR2 SFDVKD. CDR3 length: 17 amino acids.

This clonotype was observed a few times. The chain has TRBV2 and TRBJ2-3; D is unclear. V was pared by 6 bases and J by 0 bases, with 28 bases between. The CDR3 runs 20 residues. Germline V lookup: CDR1 SNHLY, CDR2 FYNNEI. The CDR3 protein is CASSLSDLGHAELSTDTQYF. Written as DNA, the CDR3 is TGTGCCAGCAGCCTCTCAGACCTAGGGCACGCAGAACTTAGCACAGATACGCAGTATTTT.

The chain uses TRBV20-1 and TRBJ2-7; possibly TRBD2 for D (5 bases). Germline V gene lookup returns CDR1 DFQATT and CDR2 SNEGSKA (reference sequence). The V end lost 3 bases, the J end lost 3 bases, and 12 bases lay between the germline ends. CDR3 size: 13 residues. The CDR3 here is CSARPRRLYEQYF. In nucleotides, the CDR3 is TGCAGTGCTAGGCCGAGGAGGCTCTACGAGCAGTACTTC.

This clonotype has a handful of counts. V gene TRBV20-1 combines with J gene TRBJ2-1; D may be TRBD1 (10 bases). This CDR3 has 14 residues. The V end lost 6 bases, the J end lost 7 bases, and 19 bases lay between the germline ends. The germline V gene encodes CDR1 DFQATT and CDR2 SNEGSKA (reference sequence). The CDR3 region has the DNA TGCAGTGCCAGCGGGGGGACAGGGGTTAATGAGCAGTTCTTC. It translates to CSASGGTGVNEQFF.

This clonotype was found many times. The J gene is TRBJ2-7, the V gene TRBV12-3 or TRBV12-4; D not resolved. The CDR3 is made up of 12 amino acids. V lost 6 bases and J 3 bases, leaving 9 bases between the germline ends. CDR3 coding DNA: TGTGCCAGCAGCTTCTCGGGCTACGAGCAGTACTTC. It yields the protein CASSFSGYEQYF.

This clonotype was observed at least ten times. This chain connects TRBV4-1 to TRBJ2-5; 7 bases map to TRBD2. V shed 0 bases, J shed 2 bases, and the junction held 12 bases outside the gene matches. CDR3 size: 18 residues. Germline V gene lookup returns CDR1 MGHRA and CDR2 YSYEKL. In DNA form, the CDR3 reads TGCGCCAGCAGCCAAGATCTTGGAGCGGGGCGCTATCAAGAGACCCAGTACTTC. Translating gives CASSQDLGAGRYQETQYF.

This clonotype was seen more than once but under ten times. V is TRBV28 and J is TRBJ2-1; perhaps TRBD1 as D (5 bases). The V gene's germline CDR1 is MDHEN and CDR2 SYDVKM. The CDR3 totals 16 residues. V dropped 4 bases and J dropped 7 bases, with 20 bases sitting between them. CDR3 protein: CASSYPLRGPSNEQFF. CDR3 nucleotide sequence: TGTGCCAGCAGTTACCCGTTAAGGGGCCCCTCTAATGAGCAGTTCTTC. The complete variable domain, with remaining parts taken from reference TRBV28 and TRBJ2-1, reads DVKVTQSSRYLVKRTGEKVFLECVQDMDHENMFWYRQDPGLGLRLIYFSYDVKMKEKGDIPEGYSVSREKKERFSLILESASTNQTSMYLCASSYPLRGPSNEQFFGPGTRLTVL.

The chain employs TRBV29-1 and TRBJ2-3; D is possibly TRBD1 (6 bases). Trimming left V 4 bases short and J 6 bases short, with 17 bases between. CDR1 and CDR2 (germline): SQVTM, ANQGSEA. The CDR3 has 14 amino acids. The CDR3 nucleotides are TGCAGCGTTGGTGGGGGCAGGGATGGGGATACGCAGTATTTT. It specifies CSVGGGRDGDTQYF.

This clonotype appeared a few times. The CDR3 DNA is TGTGCCAGCAGTTCCCAGGATTGGACCCAGTACTTC. The encoded protein is CASSSQDWTQYF. This chain uses TRBV27 with TRBJ2-5; D is ambiguous. Per germline, CDR1 MNHEY and CDR2 SMNVEV (reference sequence). The CDR3 loop spans 12 amino acids. V shed 4 bases and J shed 7 bases, with 10 bases lying between them.

The V gene is TRBV4-2, the J gene TRBJ2-1; D is possibly TRBD2 (5 bases). V gave up 1 base and J gave up 13 bases, with 14 bases separating them. In germline, CDR1 is LGHNA, CDR2 YNFKEQ. CDR3 size: 13 residues. This CDR3 is CASSQASRETQFF. The CDR3 DNA reads as TGTGCCAGCAGCCAAGCGTCGAGGGAGACCCAGTTCTTC.

The chain employs TRBV18 and TRBJ2-3; 7 nucleotides line up with TRBD1. V dropped 3 bases and J dropped 1; count of bases not matched to a gene: 7. The CDR3 extends over 16 amino acids. Germline loops: CDR1 KGHSH, CDR2 LQKENI. The CDR3 loop is CASSPARQGGTDTQYF. CDR3 nucleotides: TGTGCCAGCTCACCCGCCCGACAGGGAGGCACAGATACGCAGTATTTT.

The chain has TRBV20-1 and TRBJ2-3, with 7 bases lining up with TRBD2. The CDR3 covers 13 residues. Germline V lookup: CDR1 DFQATT, CDR2 SNEGSKA (reference sequence). V lost 3 bases and J lost 2; bases outside the gene matches: 2. CDR3 DNA: TGCAGTGCTAGGCAGCGGGACACAGATACGCAGTATTTT. Protein product: CSARQRDTDTQYF.

Only one count was recorded for this clonotype. The rearrangement joins TRBV20-1 to TRBJ2-7, with D unclear. CDR1 is DFQATT and CDR2 is SNEGSKA in the germline V gene (reference sequence). CDR3 length equals 14 residues. Trimming removed 0 bases from V and 5 bases from J, with 14 bases in between. CDR3 protein: CSARDGSQSHEQYF. CDR3 DNA: TGCAGTGCTAGAGATGGGTCGCAGTCCCACGAGCAGTACTTC.

The sample holds a few counts of this clonotype. This chain uses TRBV27 with TRBJ2-5, with 8 bases matching TRBD1. With V trimmed by 5 bases and J by 5 bases, 7 bases remained unmatched. CDR1 and CDR2 from the germline V gene are MNHEY and SMNVEV (reference sequence). This CDR3 region has 14 residues. In DNA form, the CDR3 reads TGTGCCAGCAGTACTAGGACAGGGCTGGAGACCCAGTACTTC. Its translation is CASSTRTGLETQYF.

This clonotype was recorded at least ten times. J is TRBJ2-1 and V is TRBV6-4; 9 nucleotides agree with TRBD2. V was clipped by 3 bases and J by 7 bases; unmatched bases: 4. The CDR3 is made up of 14 amino acids. The germline V gene has CDR1 MRHNA and CDR2 SNTAGT. The CDR3 bases are TGTGCCAGCAGTGAAGCGGGGGGCGGTAATGAGCAGTTCTTC. It codes for CASSEAGGGNEQFF.

This sequence joins TRBV3-1 and TRBJ1-5, with D tentatively TRBD1 (5 bases). This CDR3 has 18 residues. Trimming shortened V by 0 bases and J by 2 bases, and 17 bases separated the two germline ends. CDR1 is LGHDT and CDR2 is YNNKEL in the germline V gene (reference sequence). CDR3 bases: TGTGCCAGCAGCCAAGAAAGGTCGGGCGTGGGGGGCAATCAGCCCCAGCATTTT. This encodes CASSQERSGVGGNQPQHF.

The gene calls are TRBV27 and TRBJ1-5, with D unresolved. Trimming cost V 8 bases and J 3 bases, with 11 bases left between them. This CDR3 has 13 residues. Germline CDR1 reads MNHEY; CDR2 reads SMNVEV (reference sequence). The CDR3 sequence is CASQSRANQPQHF. The CDR3 nucleotides are TGTGCCAGCCAATCTCGCGCCAATCAGCCCCAGCATTTT.

The CDR3 sequence: CASSPSMEQAIAYEQYF. In DNA form, the CDR3 reads TGTGCCAGCTCACCATCAATGGAACAGGCTATTGCCTACGAGCAGTACTTC. This chain uses TRBV18 with TRBJ2-4, with TRBD1 as a possible D gene (5 bases). The J call is doubtful: the DNA matches TRBJ2-7 better. Looked up from germline, CDR1 is KGHSH and CDR2 is LQKENI. This CDR3 has 17 amino acids.